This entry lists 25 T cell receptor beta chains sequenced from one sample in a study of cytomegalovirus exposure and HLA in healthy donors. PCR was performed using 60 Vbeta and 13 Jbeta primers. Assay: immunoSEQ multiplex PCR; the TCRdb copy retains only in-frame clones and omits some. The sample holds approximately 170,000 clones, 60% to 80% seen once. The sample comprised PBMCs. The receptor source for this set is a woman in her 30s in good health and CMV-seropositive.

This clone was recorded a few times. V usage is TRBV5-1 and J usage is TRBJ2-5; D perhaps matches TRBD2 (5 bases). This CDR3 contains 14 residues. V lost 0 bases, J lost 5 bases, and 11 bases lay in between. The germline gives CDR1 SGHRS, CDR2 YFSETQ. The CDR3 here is CASSLVGVSETQYF. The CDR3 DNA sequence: TGCGCCAGCAGCTTGGTCGGGGTATCGGAGACCCAGTACTTC.

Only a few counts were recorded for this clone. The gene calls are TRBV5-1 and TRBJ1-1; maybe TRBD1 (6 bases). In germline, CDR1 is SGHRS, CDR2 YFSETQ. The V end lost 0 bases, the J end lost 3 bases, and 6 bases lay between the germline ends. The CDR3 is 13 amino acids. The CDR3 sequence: CASSLAGDTEAFF. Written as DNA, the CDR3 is TGCGCCAGCAGCTTGGCAGGGGACACTGAAGCTTTCTTT.

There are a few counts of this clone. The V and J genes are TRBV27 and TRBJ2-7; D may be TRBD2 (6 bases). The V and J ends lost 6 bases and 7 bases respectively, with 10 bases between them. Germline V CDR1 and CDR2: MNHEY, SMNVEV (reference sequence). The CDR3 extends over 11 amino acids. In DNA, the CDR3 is TGTGCCAGCAGGGAGGGAGAAGAGCAGTACTTC. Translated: CASREGEEQYF.

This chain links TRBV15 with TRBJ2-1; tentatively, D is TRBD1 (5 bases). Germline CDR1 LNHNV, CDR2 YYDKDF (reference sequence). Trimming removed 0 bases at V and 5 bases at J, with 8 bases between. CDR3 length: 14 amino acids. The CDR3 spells CATSRDLDNNEQFF. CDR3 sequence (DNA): TGTGCCACCAGCAGAGATTTGGACAACAATGAGCAGTTCTTC.

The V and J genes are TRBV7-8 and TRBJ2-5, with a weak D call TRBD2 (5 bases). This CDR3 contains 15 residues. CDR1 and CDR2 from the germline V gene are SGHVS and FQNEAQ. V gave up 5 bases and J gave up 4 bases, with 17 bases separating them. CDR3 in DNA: TGTGCCAGCAGCCCGTCGGTGGGGAGATCAGAGACCCAGTACTTC. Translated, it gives CASSPSVGRSETQYF.

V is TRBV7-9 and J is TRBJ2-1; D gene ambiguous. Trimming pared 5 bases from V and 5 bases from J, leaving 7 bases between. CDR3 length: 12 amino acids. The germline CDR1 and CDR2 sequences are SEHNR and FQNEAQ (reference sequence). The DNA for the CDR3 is TGTGCCAGCAGCCAAGCGAACAATGAGCAGTTCTTC. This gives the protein CASSQANNEQFF.

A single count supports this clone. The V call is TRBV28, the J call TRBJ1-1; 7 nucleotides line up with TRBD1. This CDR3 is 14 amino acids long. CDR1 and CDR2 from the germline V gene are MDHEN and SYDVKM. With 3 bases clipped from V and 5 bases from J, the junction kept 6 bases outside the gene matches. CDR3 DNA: TGTGCCAGCAGTTTCCCGGGACAGAGGACTGAAGCTTTCTTT. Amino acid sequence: CASSFPGQRTEAFF.

The chain's CDR3 is CASSLAPGPDYGYTF. DNA of the CDR3: TGCGCCAGCAGCTTGGCCCCTGGGCCTGACTATGGCTACACCTTC. This sequence joins TRBV5-1 and TRBJ1-2; D call uncertain. V dropped 0 bases and J dropped 3 bases, with 12 bases sitting between them. The germline gives CDR1 SGHRS, CDR2 YFSETQ. The CDR3 has 15 amino acids.

CDR3 nucleotides: TGTGCCAGCTGTTGCGGAGGGGGGGAAAGGACCAAGTACTTC. It encodes CASCCGGGERTKYF. The chain employs TRBV6-5 and TRBJ2-7; a possible D gene is TRBD2 (7 bases). This CDR3 region has 14 residues. V lost 8 bases, J lost 11 bases, and 25 bases lay in between. CDR1 and CDR2 (germline): MNHEY, SVGAGI.

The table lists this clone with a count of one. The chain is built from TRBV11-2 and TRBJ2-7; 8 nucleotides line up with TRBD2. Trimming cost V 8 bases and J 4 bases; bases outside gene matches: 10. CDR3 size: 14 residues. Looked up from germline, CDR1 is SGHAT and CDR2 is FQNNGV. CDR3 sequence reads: CASVLSGRTYEQYF. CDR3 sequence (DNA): TGTGCCAGCGTCCTAAGCGGGAGAACGTACGAGCAGTACTTC. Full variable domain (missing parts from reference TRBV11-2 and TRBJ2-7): EAGVAQSPRYKIIEKRQSVAFWCNPISGHATLYWYQQILGQGPKLLIQFQNNGVVDDSQLPKDRFSAERLKGVDSTLKIQPAKLEDSAVYLCASVLSGRTYEQYFGPGTRLTVT.

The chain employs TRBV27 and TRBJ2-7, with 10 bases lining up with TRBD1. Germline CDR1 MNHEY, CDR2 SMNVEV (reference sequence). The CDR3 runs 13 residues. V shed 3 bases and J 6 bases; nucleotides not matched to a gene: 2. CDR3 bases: TGTGCCAGCAGTTTGGGGACAGGGGCCGAGCAGTACTTC. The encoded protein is CASSLGTGAEQYF.

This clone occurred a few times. The CDR3 region has the DNA TGTGCCAGCAGTCCCCAGACAGGAACTAATGAAAAACTGTTTTTT. Translating gives CASSPQTGTNEKLFF. The J gene is TRBJ1-4, the V gene TRBV6-6; D is perhaps TRBD1 (6 bases). The CDR3 spans 15 residues. Trimming stripped 5 bases from V and 1 base from J, with 11 bases between. The V gene's germline CDR1 is MNHNY and CDR2 SVGAGI (reference sequence).

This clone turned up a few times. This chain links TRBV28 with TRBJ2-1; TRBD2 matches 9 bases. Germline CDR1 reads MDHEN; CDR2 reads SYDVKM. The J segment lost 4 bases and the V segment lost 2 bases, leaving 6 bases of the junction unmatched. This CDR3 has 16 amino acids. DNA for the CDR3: TGTGCCAGCAGTTTAAGGGGTCTAGCGGGATACAATGAGCAGTTCTTC. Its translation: CASSLRGLAGYNEQFF.

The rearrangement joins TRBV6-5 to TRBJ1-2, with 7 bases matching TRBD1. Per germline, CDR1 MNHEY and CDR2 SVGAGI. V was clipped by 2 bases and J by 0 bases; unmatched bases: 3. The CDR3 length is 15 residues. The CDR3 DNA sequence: TGTGCCAGCAGTTACGGGGACAGTCCTAACTATGGCTACACCTTC. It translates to CASSYGDSPNYGYTF.

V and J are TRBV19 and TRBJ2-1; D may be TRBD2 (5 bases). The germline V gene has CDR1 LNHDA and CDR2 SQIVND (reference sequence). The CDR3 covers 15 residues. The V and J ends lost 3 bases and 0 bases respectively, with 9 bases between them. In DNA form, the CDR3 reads TGTGCCAGTAGTATTGGGAGTAGCTCCTACAATGAGCAGTTCTTC. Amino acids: CASSIGSSSYNEQFF.

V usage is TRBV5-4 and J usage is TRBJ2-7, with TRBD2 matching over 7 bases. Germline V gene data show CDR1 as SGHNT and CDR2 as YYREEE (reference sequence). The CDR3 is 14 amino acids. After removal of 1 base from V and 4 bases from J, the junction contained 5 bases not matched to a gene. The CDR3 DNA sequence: TGTGCCAGCAGCTTGCGGGGAGGGCTTTACGAGCAGTACTTC. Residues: CASSLRGGLYEQYF.

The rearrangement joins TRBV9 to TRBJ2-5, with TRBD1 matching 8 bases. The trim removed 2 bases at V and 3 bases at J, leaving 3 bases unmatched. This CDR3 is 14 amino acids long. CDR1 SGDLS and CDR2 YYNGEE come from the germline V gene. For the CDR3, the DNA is TGTGCCAGCAGCGTGAGACAGGGGAAAGAGACCCAGTACTTC. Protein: CASSVRQGKETQYF.

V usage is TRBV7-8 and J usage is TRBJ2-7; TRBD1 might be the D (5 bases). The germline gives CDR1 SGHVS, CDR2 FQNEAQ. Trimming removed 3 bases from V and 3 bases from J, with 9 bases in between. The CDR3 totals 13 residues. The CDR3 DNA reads TGTGCCAGCAGCTTGGGGCAGAACTACGAGCAGTACTTC. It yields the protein CASSLGQNYEQYF. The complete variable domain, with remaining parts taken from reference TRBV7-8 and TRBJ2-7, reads GAGVSQSPRYKVAKRGQDVALRCDPISGHVSLFWYQQALGQGPEFLTYFQNEAQLDKSGLPSDRFFAERPEGSVSTLKIQRTQQEDSAVYLCASSLGQNYEQYFGPGTRLTVT.

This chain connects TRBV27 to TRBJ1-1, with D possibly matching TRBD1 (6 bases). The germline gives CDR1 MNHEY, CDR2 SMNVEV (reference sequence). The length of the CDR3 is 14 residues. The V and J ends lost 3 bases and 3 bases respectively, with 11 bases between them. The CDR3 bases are TGTGCCAGCAGTTTTCCAGGGGACCACACTGAAGCTTTCTTT. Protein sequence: CASSFPGDHTEAFF.

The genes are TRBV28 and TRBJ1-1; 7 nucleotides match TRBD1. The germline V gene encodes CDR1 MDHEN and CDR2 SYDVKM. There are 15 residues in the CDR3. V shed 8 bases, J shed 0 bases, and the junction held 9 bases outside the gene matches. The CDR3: CASLDWGQMNTEAFF. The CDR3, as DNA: TGTGCCAGCCTCGACTGGGGACAGATGAACACTGAAGCTTTCTTT.

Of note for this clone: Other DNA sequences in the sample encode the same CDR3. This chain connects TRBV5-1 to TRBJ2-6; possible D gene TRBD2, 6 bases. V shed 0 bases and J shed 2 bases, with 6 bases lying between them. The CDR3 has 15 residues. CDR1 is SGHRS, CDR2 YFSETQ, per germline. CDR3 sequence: CASSLAGAGANVLTF. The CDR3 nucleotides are TGCGCCAGCAGCTTGGCGGGGGCTGGGGCCAACGTCCTGACTTTC.

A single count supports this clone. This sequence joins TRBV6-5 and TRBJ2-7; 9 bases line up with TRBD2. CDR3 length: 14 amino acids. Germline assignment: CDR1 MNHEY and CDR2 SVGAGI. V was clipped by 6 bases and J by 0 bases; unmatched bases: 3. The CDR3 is CASSELAGSYEQYF. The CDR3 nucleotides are TGTGCCAGCAGCGAACTAGCGGGCTCCTACGAGCAGTACTTC.

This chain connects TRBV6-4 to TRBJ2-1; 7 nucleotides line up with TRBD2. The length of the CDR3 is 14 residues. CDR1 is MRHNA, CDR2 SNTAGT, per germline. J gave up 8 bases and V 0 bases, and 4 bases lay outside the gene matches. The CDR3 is CASSDSSTSDEQFF. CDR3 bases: TGTGCCAGCAGTGACTCGAGTACTAGCGATGAGCAGTTCTTC.

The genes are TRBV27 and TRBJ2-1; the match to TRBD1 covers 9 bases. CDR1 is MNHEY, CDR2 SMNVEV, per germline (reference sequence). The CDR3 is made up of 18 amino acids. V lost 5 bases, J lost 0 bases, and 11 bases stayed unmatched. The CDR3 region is CASSPPRQGVSSYNEQFF. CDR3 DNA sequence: TGTGCCAGCAGTCCGCCCCGACAGGGGGTTAGCTCCTACAATGAGCAGTTCTTC.

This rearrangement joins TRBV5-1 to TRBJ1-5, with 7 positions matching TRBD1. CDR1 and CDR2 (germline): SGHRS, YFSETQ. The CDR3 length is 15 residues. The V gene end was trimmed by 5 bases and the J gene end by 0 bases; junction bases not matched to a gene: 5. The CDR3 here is CASSTGQDSNQPQHF. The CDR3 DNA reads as TGCGCCAGCAGTACAGGACAGGATAGCAATCAGCCCCAGCATTTT.